The rows below give T cell receptor beta chains drawn from one sample of a study of blood T cells in healthy people across ages. A single record per CDR3 protein comes from TCRdb applying MiXCR to the 5' RACE reads. Among 1.2 million to 1.5 million distinct CDR3 sequences, approximately 59% were seen once, and the ten largest hold over 5%. Sequencing was carried out using blood. The source is a young man in good health. CDR3s include the opening cysteine and the closing phenylalanine or tryptophan. D genes are given only for firm matches. The size entry is marked missing in some rows and otherwise reads once, few, many or a size class.

clone_size j_call d_call v_call cdr3_aa cdr3_nt
few TRBJ2-4 . TRBV6-5 CASSYSELAKNIQYF TGTGCCAGCAGTTACTCGGAACTAGCCAAAAACATTCAGTACTTC
. TRBJ2-4 . TRBV4-3 CASSQVQGAKNIQYF TGCGCCAGCAGCCAAGTACAGGGAGCCAAAAACATTCAGTACTTC
few TRBJ2-3 . TRBV4-3 CASSQDERVATTDTQYF TGCGCCAGCAGCCAAGATGAGCGGGTCGCTACCACAGATACGCAGTATTTT
. TRBJ1-1 . TRBV15 CATSSPVNGPHEAFF TGTGCCACCAGCAGCCCCGTGAATGGCCCACATGAAGCTTTCTTT
. TRBJ2-5 TRBD1 TRBV18 CASSHRDSRLETQYF TGTGCCAGCTCACACCGGGACAGCCGTTTAGAGACCCAGTACTTC
few TRBJ2-3 . TRBV6-1 CASLWGGAADTQYF TGTGCCAGTCTCTGGGGGGGGGCCGCAGATACGCAGTATTTT
many TRBJ2-1 . TRBV12-3/TRBV12-4 CASSLDGGDNNEQFF TGTGCCAGCAGTTTAGACGGCGGGGACAACAATGAGCAGTTCTTC
. TRBJ2-3 TRBD2 TRBV5-1 CASKIWASGGLTDTQYF TGCGCCAGCAAAATATGGGCTAGCGGGGGATTAACAGATACGCAGTATTTT
. TRBJ1-2 TRBD1 TRBV6-2/TRBV6-3 CASSRPGTGGIDGYTF TGTGCCAGCAGCCGACCCGGGACAGGGGGGATAGATGGCTACACCTTC
. TRBJ2-7 TRBD1 TRBV20-1 CSANRDRGYEQYF TGCAGTGCTAACCGGGACAGGGGGTACGAGCAGTACTTC
once TRBJ2-5 . TRBV20-1 CSALPHWVEETQYF TGCAGTGCTCTTCCCCACTGGGTTGAAGAGACCCAGTACTTC
few TRBJ2-7 . TRBV6-2/TRBV6-3 CASSYFGDRTYEQYF TGTGCCAGCAGTTACTTTGGGGACCGGACCTACGAGCAGTACTTC
. TRBJ2-7 TRBD1 TRBV13 CASNVGQALGVYEQYF TGTGCCAGCAACGTCGGACAGGCCCTCGGGGTGTACGAGCAGTACTTC
. TRBJ1-2 . TRBV27 CASSSFRGGNYGYTF TGTGCCAGCAGCTCCTTCAGGGGCGGGAACTATGGCTACACCTTC
. TRBJ2-4 . TRBV24-1 CATSDQNIQYF TGTGCCACCAGTGACCAAAACATTCAGTACTTC
few TRBJ1-4 . TRBV5-1 CASSSGGLNEKLFF TGCGCCAGCAGCTCCGGCGGACTTAATGAAAAACTGTTTTTT